These 7 T cell receptor beta chains originate from one sample sequenced in a study of early T cells in non-severe SARS-CoV-2 infection. TCRdb re-analysed the 5' RACE reads in MiXCR, keeping a single row per CDR3 protein. The data show tens of thousands of distinct CDR3 sequences, about 3.8% seen once. The sample consisted of whole blood. These receptors were collected from an adult who was a healthcare worker with PCR-confirmed SARS-CoV-2 infection or an uninfected control (not recorded which).

The chain couples TRBV20-1 to TRBJ2-7; 9 bases map to TRBD2. This CDR3 has 13 residues. From germline, CDR1 is DFQATT and CDR2 SNEGSKA (reference sequence). Trimming cost V 2 bases and J 1 base; bases outside gene matches: 0. This CDR3 is CSARSGGSYEQYF. CDR3 DNA: TGCAGTGCTAGAAGCGGGGGGTCCTACGAGCAGTACTTC.

This clonotype was recorded many times. The chain is built from TRBV19 and TRBJ2-3; 10 bases line up with TRBD2. This CDR3 comprises 15 residues. CDR1 and CDR2 (germline): LNHDA, SQIVND (reference sequence). The J segment lost 4 bases and the V segment lost 7 bases, leaving 8 bases of the junction unmatched. The CDR3 loop reads CASMTLAGIPDTQYF. The CDR3, as DNA: TGTGCCAGTATGACACTAGCGGGGATTCCAGATACGCAGTATTTT.

In this sample, this clonotype turned up many times. The chain uses TRBV29-1 and TRBJ1-2; D ambiguous. Trimming left V 4 bases short and J 5 bases short, with 23 bases between. In germline, CDR1 is SQVTM, CDR2 ANQGSEA. This CDR3 spans 16 amino acids. CDR3 amino acids: CSVASLANIDTYGYTF. For the CDR3, the DNA is TGCAGCGTTGCTTCCCTTGCGAACATCGACACATATGGCTACACCTTC.

This clonotype was detected ten times or more. This CDR3 reads CASRRPGGAGDTQYF. In DNA form, the CDR3 reads TGTGCCAGCAGGAGACCCGGGGGGGCTGGAGATACGCAGTATTTT. The chain has TRBV7-2 and TRBJ2-3; 8 bases align to TRBD2. Trimming took 6 bases from V and 5 from J; bases not matched to a gene: 10. The CDR3 is made up of 15 amino acids. Germline CDR1 is SGHTA and CDR2 is FQGNSA.

This clonotype was observed at least ten times. The genes are TRBV28 and TRBJ2-7; TRBD1 is a possible D gene (5 bases). Germline V gene sequence: CDR1 MDHEN, CDR2 SYDVKM. Deletions cut 5 bases from V and 3 bases from J, with 8 bases between. CDR3 length: 12 residues. The CDR3 DNA sequence: TGTGCCAGCAGTCCGACAGTCTACGAGCAGTACTTC. This translates into CASSPTVYEQYF.

This chain links TRBV18 with TRBJ1-1, with 8 bases fitting TRBD1. V was pared by 3 bases and J by 1 base, with 4 bases of the junction left unmatched. This CDR3 region has 15 residues. From germline, CDR1 is KGHSH and CDR2 LQKENI. CDR3 region: CASSPEGQANTEAFF. The DNA of the CDR3 is TGTGCCAGCTCACCGGAGGGACAGGCGAACACTGAAGCTTTCTTT.

In its sample, this clonotype was seen many times. The chain links TRBV29-1 to TRBJ2-7; either TRBD1 or TRBD2 may fit D (5 bases each). Germline loops: CDR1 SQVTM, CDR2 ANQGSEA. The length of the CDR3 is 14 residues. Trimming left V 7 bases short and J 0 bases short, with 16 bases between. CDR3 region: CSATGTDSSYEQYF. The DNA for the CDR3 is TGCAGCGCTACCGGGACCGATAGCTCCTACGAGCAGTACTTC.